Listed below are T cell receptor beta chains from one sample, sequenced in a study of cytomegalovirus exposure and HLA in healthy donors. Clones were read by immunoSEQ multiplex PCR, and TCRdb kept only the in-frame ones, dropping some. The data show more than 95,000 clones, with around 86% seen just once and around 4.1% held by the top ten. The sample comprised PBMCs. These receptors all come from a young woman in good health and CMV-seropositive. Each CDR3 is given with its conserved first and last residue. Clone size is shown for a subset of rows, as once, few, many or a class of expanded clone.

cdr3_aa | j_call | v_call | clone_size
CASSEELRSQETQYF | TRBJ2-5 | TRBV2 | once
CASRRSGGIDEQFF | TRBJ2-1 | TRBV6-5 | .
CASRIDLAGGGELFF | TRBJ2-2 | TRBV6-5 | .
CASSSRTGQWEKLFF | TRBJ1-4 | TRBV5-6 | .
CASSRDSPGANVLTF | TRBJ2-6 | TRBV4-1 | .
CASSLKTSGGGPYNEQFF | TRBJ2-1 | TRBV4-2 | .
CATSKAQGRRETQYF | TRBJ2-5 | TRBV15 | .
CASRDPTENYGYTF | TRBJ1-2 | TRBV2 | .
CASSDRASGNTIYF | TRBJ1-3 | TRBV9 | .
CASRTGATANTEAFF | TRBJ1-1 | TRBV19 | .
CASSLRPGTSGRVRETQYF | TRBJ2-5 | TRBV27 | .
CASSSGTGAGQPQHF | TRBJ1-5 | TRBV11-2 | .
CASRLAGGPKTDTQYF | TRBJ2-3 | TRBV12-2 | .
CSVEWTGKETQYF | TRBJ2-5 | TRBV29-1 | .
CSVAPQVDEQFF | TRBJ2-1 | TRBV29-1 | .
CASSEGEAGVGQPQHF | TRBJ1-5 | TRBV2 | .
CASSLPAAASYGNTIYF | TRBJ1-3 | TRBV7-9 | .
CASSLHAGASSYEQYF | TRBJ2-7 | TRBV7-3 | .
CASSPMTSGVTTQYF | TRBJ2-5 | TRBV18 | .
CASSLRGTGLQGYTF | TRBJ1-2 | TRBV28 | .
CASSYSGGADSEAFF | TRBJ1-1 | TRBV6-5 | .
CASSLDPVRPGGREKLFF | TRBJ1-4 | TRBV11-2 | .
CATSRDRTSGVTIYF | TRBJ1-3 | TRBV15 | .
CASSLVDRAEAFF | TRBJ1-1 | TRBV7-2 | .
CASRRTRNTGELFF | TRBJ2-2 | TRBV27 | .
CASRLGQDYEQYF | TRBJ2-7 | TRBV5-1 | .
CASSPGVAGYNEQFF | TRBJ2-1 | TRBV5-8 | .
CASSLRDRGDEQYF | TRBJ2-7 | TRBV7-9 | .
CASSPLPTGDEQYF | TRBJ2-7 | TRBV18 | .
CASSEAGIRGQGAFF | TRBJ1-1 | TRBV6-1 | .
CASRLGGVVATSYEQYF | TRBJ2-7 | TRBV5-4 | .
CASRAWTDTQYF | TRBJ2-3 | TRBV27 | .
CAIDEPGQGGNEQFF | TRBJ2-1 | TRBV10-3 | .
CASSLERGTREFF | TRBJ2-1 | TRBV5-5 | .
CASSLATVENTEAFF | TRBJ1-1 | TRBV7-8 | .
CASGLVPPGAKNIQYF | TRBJ2-4 | TRBV12-5 | .
CASTSSYEQYF | TRBJ2-7 | TRBV30 | .
CASSFWRMNTEAFF | TRBJ1-1 | TRBV5-4 | once
CASSLEARGPQNTEAFF | TRBJ1-1 | TRBV5-1 | .
CASSLGAGGLPGEQYF | TRBJ2-7 | TRBV5-1 | .
CASSPLMNTEAFF | TRBJ1-1 | TRBV7-9 | .
CAIRTVTYEQYF | TRBJ2-7 | TRBV2 | .
CASSLPDRVGGYTF | TRBJ1-2 | TRBV28 | .
CASSPLDQGGYTF | TRBJ1-2 | TRBV18 | .
CASSDSATGEEQYF | TRBJ2-7 | TRBV5-1 | once
CASRSGGMSTEAFF | TRBJ1-1 | TRBV28 | .